The rows below give T cell receptor beta chains drawn from one sample of a study of T cells in Graves' hyperthyroidism and ophthalmopathy. TCRdb fed the multiplex PCR reads into MiXCR, producing one record per CDR3 protein. This sample has 500,000 to 650,000 distinct CDR3 sequences; around 43% occur once, and the top ten carry approximately 44%. Material: peripheral blood or thyroid tissue (not recorded which). The origin of the receptors is an adult woman with Graves' disease, either hyperthyroidism or ophthalmopathy (not recorded which). CDR3s include the opening cysteine and the closing phenylalanine or tryptophan. D genes are given only for firm matches. The size field is filled for only some rows; it gives once, few, many or a size class.

j_gene | abundance | d_gene | v_gene | CDR3nt | CDR3aa
TRBJ2-2 | many | TRBD2 | TRBV7-3 | TGTGCCAGCAGCTCCGGGACTATAAACACCGGGGAGCTGTTTTTT | CASSSGTINTGELFF
TRBJ2-5 | NA | NA | TRBV11-2 | TGTGCCAGCAGCTTAGGGACGGACCTAGAGACCCAGTACTTC | CASSLGTDLETQYF
TRBJ2-5 | NA | TRBD2 | TRBV5-6 | TGTGCCAGCAGCTTAATGGTAGCGGGAGGACAAGAGACCCAGTACTTC | CASSLMVAGGQETQYF
TRBJ1-2 | NA | TRBD1 | TRBV29-1 | TGCAGCGTTGAAGGGACAGGGGACGATGGCTACACCTTC | CSVEGTGDDGYTF
TRBJ2-2 | NA | TRBD1 | TRBV7-3 | TGTGCCAGCAGCCCGACAGGGGGAGACACCGGGGAGCTGTTTTTT | CASSPTGGDTGELFF
TRBJ2-7 | NA | TRBD1 | TRBV9 | TGTGCCAGCAGCGGCCCCCTCTCGGGACAGGGTTGGAGCTACGAGCAGTACTTC | CASSGPLSGQGWSYEQYF
TRBJ1-6 | once | NA | TRBV9 | TGTGCCAGCAGCGTAGCTGTGCGGGTCAATTCACCCCTCCACTTT | CASSVAVRVNSPLHF
TRBJ1-2 | NA | NA | TRBV29-1 | TGCAGCGCCATAAACGGGCCCCGAGGCGGCTACACCTTC | CSAINGPRGGYTF
TRBJ2-2 | many | NA | TRBV7-7 | TGTGCTAGCAGCAACTCGCCGGGGTACGGGGAGCTGTTTTTT | CASSNSPGYGELFF
TRBJ1-1 | NA | TRBD1 | TRBV9 | TGTGCCAGCAGCCAACCGCCGGGACAGGGGGATGGCACTGAAGCTTTCTTT | CASSQPPGQGDGTEAFF
TRBJ2-7 | many | NA | TRBV20-1 | TGCAGTATCAAGAGGGAGCAGTACTTC | CSIKREQYF
TRBJ1-3 | many | NA | TRBV2 | TGTGCCAGCAGTGAGGAGACGTTCTCTGGAAACACCATATATTTT | CASSEETFSGNTIYF
TRBJ1-5 | NA | NA | TRBV12-3/TRBV12-4 | TGTGCCAGCAGTAAGGGCTCCGTAAATCAGCCCCAGCATTTT | CASSKGSVNQPQHF
TRBJ1-1 | NA | TRBD1 | TRBV19 | TGTGCCAGTAGCGGGACAGGGGCGAACACTGAAGCTTTCTTT | CASSGTGANTEAFF
TRBJ1-1 | many | NA | TRBV10-3 | TGTGCCATCAGTGAGCGGGGAAAATTGACTGAAGCTTTCTTT | CAISERGKLTEAFF
TRBJ2-2 | NA | NA | TRBV24-1 | TGTGCCACCAGTGAATACAGGACCGGGGAGCTGTTTTTT | CATSEYRTGELFF
TRBJ2-2 | NA | TRBD2 | TRBV20-1 | TGCAGTGCTTCCGCTAGCGGGATAGGGACCGGGGAGCTGTTTTTT | CSASASGIGTGELFF
TRBJ2-2 | NA | NA | TRBV29-1 | TGCAGCGTTGGGAGAAACACCGGGGAGCTGTTTTTT | CSVGRNTGELFF
TRBJ1-6 | NA | TRBD1 | TRBV7-6 | TGTGCCAGCAGCCCGGCGGACAGGCCCAATTCACCCCTCCACTTT | CASSPADRPNSPLHF
TRBJ1-2 | NA | NA | TRBV2 | TGTGCCAGCAGTGACCCAGGGCATGGTGGCTACACCTTC | CASSDPGHGGYTF
TRBJ1-2 | NA | TRBD1 | TRBV29-1 | TGCAGCGTTCAGGGACAGAACTATGGCTACACCTTC | CSVQGQNYGYTF
TRBJ1-4 | many | NA | TRBV29-1 | TGCAGCACGGGGACGTGGGGTAATGAAAAACTGTTTTTT | CSTGTWGNEKLFF
TRBJ1-4 | NA | TRBD1 | TRBV14 | TGTGCCAGCAGCCAGACAGGGGGGGAAAAACTGTTTTTT | CASSQTGGEKLFF
TRBJ1-5 | NA | TRBD1 | TRBV20-1 | TGCAGTGCACCCGCAGGGGGCTCAGTTCAGCCCCAGCATTTT | CSAPAGGSVQPQHF
TRBJ1-4 | many | NA | TRBV20-1 | TGCAGTGCTAGGTTCGGCCGTAATGAAAAACTGTTTTTT | CSARFGRNEKLFF
TRBJ1-3 | NA | NA | TRBV7-2 | TGTGCCAGCATCCCGACAGGATCGGGAAACACCATATATTTT | CASIPTGSGNTIYF
TRBJ2-6 | NA | NA | TRBV5-5 | TGTGCCAGCAGCTTGCTGGGAACTGGGGCCAACGTCCTGACTTTC | CASSLLGTGANVLTF
TRBJ2-7 | many | TRBD1 | TRBV5-1 | TGCGCCAGCAGCTTGGGGGGGACAGGCGCTTCCTACGAGCAGTACTTC | CASSLGGTGASYEQYF
TRBJ2-7 | many | NA | TRBV5-1 | TGCGCCAGCAGCGTCGAGAACGAGCAGTACTTC | CASSVENEQYF
TRBJ1-1 | NA | TRBD1 | TRBV9 | TGTGCCAGCAGCGTAGGGACAGGGGGGCGCCACACTGAAGCTTTCTTT | CASSVGTGGRHTEAFF
TRBJ1-2 | many | NA | TRBV14 | TGTGCCAGCAGCCAAGGCAGGGCTAACTATGGCTACACCTTC | CASSQGRANYGYTF
TRBJ2-7 | NA | NA | TRBV9 | TGTGCCAGCAGCGTAGCCGGGGGTCGGCTCTCCTACGAGCAGTACTTC | CASSVAGGRLSYEQYF
TRBJ2-7 | many | TRBD2 | TRBV5-8 | TGTGCCAGCAGCTTGAGCGGACTAGGCGCCTACGAGCAGTACTTC | CASSLSGLGAYEQYF
TRBJ2-2 | NA | NA | TRBV2 | TGTGCCAGCAGGAGCCAGGAGCAATCCGGGGGGCTGTTTTTT | CASRSQEQSGGLFF
TRBJ2-6 | many | NA | TRBV7-9 | TGTGCCAGCACCCCGCCGGCGTCTGGGGCCAACGTCCTGACTTTC | CASTPPASGANVLTF
TRBJ2-2 | NA | TRBD2 | TRBV12-3/TRBV12-4 | TGTGCCACCCAGGAAACTAGCGGGGACACCGGGGAGCTGTTTTTT | CATQETSGDTGELFF
TRBJ1-1 | NA | NA | TRBV7-9 | TGTGCCAGCAGCTCCCGGATGGGGGCGAACACTGAAGCTTTCTTT | CASSSRMGANTEAFF